This T cell receptor (beta chain) is from a study of cytomegalovirus exposure and HLA in healthy donors. Study outcomes and limitations: In a later analysis, several top co-occurrence clusters appeared linked to parvovirus B19, influenza, CMV and Epstein-Barr virus. Many donors carried some public TCRs, although rarity characterized most TCR sequences. It was shown in a later analysis that HLA-associated TCR beta chains were more clonally expanded than other, equally common chains.

This PCR relied on a set of 60 Vbeta primers and 13 Jbeta primers. The data were produced by immunoSEQ multiplex PCR, yet TCRdb's version contains in-frame clones alone and is incomplete. The data show roughly 180,000 clones, more than 65% seen once. In regard to this clone: The antigen remains unidentified.

Per the germline V gene, CDR1 is MNHNS and CDR2 is SASEGT. The CDR3 sequence is 15 residues long. The V end lost 0 bases, the J end lost 0 bases, and 9 bases lay between the germline ends. The V and J genes are TRBV6-1 and TRBJ2-7; D not resolved. Sequenced sample: PBMCs. This receptor was obtained from a woman in her 30s in good health and CMV-seropositive. The CDR3 loop is CASSEAVAVSYEQYF. CDR3 coding DNA: TGTGCCAGCAGTGAAGCAGTCGCGGTCTCCTACGAGCAGTACTTC.